The clone carrying this T cell receptor beta chain was recorded once. V was trimmed by 10 bases and J by 0 bases, leaving 22 bases between them. This CDR3 contains 16 residues. Germline-derived CDR1 and CDR2 are WNHNN and SYGVQD (reference sequence). Scientists sequenced DNA from unsorted PBMC on ten immunoSEQ deep assay plates. Under the authors' procedure: Filtering differed, since immunoSEQ gave only junction sequences and no quality scores. Generated by immunoSEQ multiplex PCR, the TCRdb table keeps only in-frame clones and is missing some. The DNA was the basis for D and trimming; V, J and clone size are from that table. This table holds roughly 500,000 clones, about 72% found once. The entry originates in a study of shared clonotypes between healthy human individuals.

Sequenced sample: PBMCs. This sequence was found in a woman aged 40 to 50 in good health. Some clones in this sample may be carry-over from other donors' samples. The V gene is TRBV10-1, the J gene TRBJ2-7; D is perhaps TRBD1 or TRBD2 (5 bases each). In DNA, the CDR3 is TGCGCCACCCCCCCCCGGGACCTGGCGAGCTCCTACGAGCAGTACTTC. Residues: CATPPRDLASSYEQYF.